This T cell receptor beta chain was sequenced for a study of spatial heterogeneity in lung cancer. Time point: sample taken at primary tumor resection. Unsorted samples of tumor, nontumor lung or frozen PBMC had their whole RNA sequenced. Germline V CDR1 and CDR2: MNHEY, SVGAGI. The CDR3 totals 15 residues. Trimming took off 0 bases at V and 7 bases at J, with 12 bases between the two ends. TCRdb ran MiXCR on the 5' RACE reads and lists one entry per CDR3 protein. The sample holds 40,000 to 50,000 distinct CDR3 sequences, approximately 7.6% seen once. This receptor was identified in a female donor with early-stage non-small cell lung cancer. The chain uses TRBV6-5 and TRBJ1-4; tentatively, D is TRBD1 (6 bases). The starting material was PBMCs, obtained at surgery. Here the CDR3 reads CASSYSAGVFEKLFF. CDR3 coding DNA: TGTGCCAGCAGTTACTCGGCAGGGGTGTTTGAAAAACTGTTTTTT.